This T cell receptor (beta chain) was retrieved from a study of vaccination and CD4 T cells after COVID-19. Study in general: Controls had a CEFX pool, an HIV-1 Nef pool, or no peptide added.

This clonotype was recorded a few times. Its antigen is still unknown. Germline lookup yields CDR1 SGHTA and CDR2 FQGNSA. CDR3 length: 14 residues. The V and J ends lost 1 base and 4 bases respectively, with 10 bases between them. Treatment of the sample: roughly 10-day PBMC culture with coronavirus spike peptide pools or control peptides (ViraFEST assay). According to the study, CD4+ T cells from the unexposed donor were gathered ahead of the COVID-19 pandemic (2011-2018). After culture for about ten days, isolation of CD4+ T cells was performed by negative selection. The Oncomine TCR Beta short-read assay sequenced DNA from cultured CD4+ T cells. TCRdb itself ran the PCR reads through MiXCR, one entry per CDR3 protein. The table records around 7,100 distinct CDR3 sequences, 50% to 65% of them present only once. Whole-study results and caveats: The median count of SARS-CoV-2-reactive clonotypes rose from about 22 to 38, not significantly. Spike mono-reactivity marked 304 of 307 vaccine-specific clones in convalescent patients.

The V gene is TRBV7-2, the J gene TRBJ1-1; D ambiguous. The sequenced sample consisted of CD4+ T cells from blood, cultured in vitro. The receptor comes from a human donor in good health. The CDR3 loop reads CASSLGGSSTEAFF. The DNA for the CDR3 is TGTGCCAGCAGCTTAGGAGGGTCTAGCACTGAAGCTTTCTTT.